What follows are 27 T cell receptor beta chains derived from one specimen sequenced in a study of T cell responses to AZD1222 COVID-19 vaccine (dated by TCRdb to about 2021). Library preparation was by the immunoSEQ multiplex PCR assay. Sourced from immuneACCESS, this table was stored by TCRdb with only in-frame sequences that have V and J called. A share of the clones is absent; for the studies checked, an unresolved V gene accounts for under half, and the remainder has no known explanation. Across this sample there are around 150,000 clones, with about 90% seen only once. The top ten clonotypes cover 1.9% of the sample. Explained via the paper, the time point label denotes: baseline before first vaccination. The sample here was peripheral blood, taken on day 0 of AZD1222 vaccination. The receptors derive from an adult in good health.

CDR3 coding DNA: TGTGCCAGCAGCGTAGTCGGGAGAGCTGAAGCTTTCTTT. Protein: CASSVVGRAEAFF. The chain links TRBV9 to TRBJ1-1; no firm D call. V lost 0 bases to trimming and J lost 6 bases, with 9 bases between them. Germline CDR1 reads SGDLS; CDR2 reads YYNGEE. The CDR3 length is 13 residues.

CDR3 DNA sequence: TGTGCCAGCAACGACCGAGGGGGTCCCCTGGGGGATGAGCAGTTCTTC. Translated: CASNDRGGPLGDEQFF. The chain combines TRBV9 with TRBJ2-1; a weak D match, TRBD1 (6 bases). Germline loops: CDR1 SGDLS, CDR2 YYNGEE. The CDR3 loop spans 16 amino acids. V was pared by 6 bases and J by 8 bases, with 24 bases between.

This chain connects TRBV29-1 to TRBJ2-7; no clear D. With 1 base removed from V and 0 bases from J, the gap between germline ends came to 7 bases. CDR1 and CDR2 (germline): SQVTM, ANQGSEA. There are 13 residues in the CDR3. CDR3 coding DNA: TGCAGCGTTGAAGGTCCCAGCTCCTACGAGCAGTACTTC. Residues: CSVEGPSSYEQYF.

The chain has TRBV6-2 or TRBV6-3 and TRBJ1-5; tentatively, D is TRBD1 (5 bases). The CDR3 consists of 18 residues. Per the germline V gene, CDR1 is MNHEY and CDR2 is SVGEGT. Trimming shortened V by 0 bases and J by 1 base, and 16 bases separated the two germline ends. The CDR3 nucleotides are TGTGCCAGCAGTTACTCGACGGCGGCAGGGTTAAGCAATCAGCCCCAGCATTTT. It encodes CASSYSTAAGLSNQPQHF.

CDR3 protein: CASSVGSGISTDTQYF. The CDR3 DNA reads TGTGCCAGCAGCGTAGGTAGCGGGATCAGCACAGATACGCAGTATTTT. The rearrangement joins TRBV9 to TRBJ2-3, with 8 bases that match TRBD2. The germline CDR1 and CDR2 sequences are SGDLS and YYNGEE. With V trimmed by 0 bases and J by 0 bases, 3 bases remained unmatched. The length of the CDR3 is 16 residues.

The V and J genes are TRBV6-5 and TRBJ1-5; TRBD1 agrees at 7 bases. The germline V gene has CDR1 MNHEY and CDR2 SVGAGI. V lost 6 bases to trimming and J lost 5 bases; unmatched junction nucleotides: 7. The CDR3 covers 14 residues. The CDR3 sequence is CASRKGQTDQPQHF. The CDR3 DNA reads as TGTGCCAGCAGGAAGGGACAGACCGATCAGCCCCAGCATTTT.

This chain joins TRBV5-4 and TRBJ1-4, with a weak D call TRBD1 (6 bases). This CDR3 spans 14 amino acids. Germline CDR1 reads SGHNT; CDR2 reads YYREEE (reference sequence). V was trimmed by 5 bases and J by 3 bases, leaving 11 bases between them. CDR3 nucleotide sequence: TGTGCCAGCAGGCAACAGGGACCTAATGAAAAACTGTTTTTT. Its protein product is CASRQQGPNEKLFF.

This chain uses TRBV7-2 with TRBJ1-2, with unresolved D. Germline lookup yields CDR1 SGHTA and CDR2 FQGNSA. The germline V and J ends were trimmed by 1 base and 0 bases, with 9 bases remaining between them. The CDR3 consists of 15 residues. The CDR3 loop is CASSLGRIANYGYTF. The CDR3 DNA reads as TGTGCCAGCAGCTTAGGGCGCATAGCTAACTATGGCTACACCTTC.

The chain carries TRBV24-1 and TRBJ2-2; 12 nucleotides match TRBD2. The CDR3 is 18 amino acids. V lost 0 bases and J lost 4; bases outside the gene matches: 5. Germline V gives CDR1 KGHDR, CDR2 SFDVKD. CDR3 DNA sequence: TGTGCCACCAGTGATTTGCCCTCACTAGCGGGGGGCACCGGGGAGCTGTTTTTT. Protein sequence: CATSDLPSLAGGTGELFF.

The chain recombines TRBV21-1 with TRBJ2-2; TRBD1 is the table's D call and was not checked against the DNA. TRBV21-1 is shown as a pseudogene. This CDR3 region has 16 residues. The CDR3 here is CASSYAGGYYTGELFF. CDR3 in DNA: TGTGCCAGCTCATATGCAGGGGGCTATTACACCGGGGAGCTGTTTTTT.

The chain joins TRBV19 to TRBJ1-4; the D gene is possibly TRBD1 (6 bases). CDR1 is LNHDA and CDR2 is SQIVND in the germline V gene (reference sequence). V was pared by 6 bases and J by 2 bases, with 19 bases between. CDR3 size: 17 residues. CDR3 sequence reads: CASRMITGARTNEKLFF. The CDR3 DNA follows: TGTGCCAGTAGGATGATCACGGGGGCGCGGACTAATGAAAAACTGTTTTTT.

The chain links TRBV5-8 to TRBJ2-5, with D maybe TRBD2 (6 bases). Per the germline V gene, CDR1 is SGHTS and CDR2 is YDEGEE. Trimming took 2 bases from V and 4 from J, leaving 21 bases between them. The CDR3 runs 17 residues. For the CDR3, the DNA is TGTGCCAGCAGCTTAGGCTATGAGACGGGAGAGGGAGAGACCCAGTACTTC. Protein product: CASSLGYETGEGETQYF.

This sequence joins TRBV4-1 and TRBJ2-1; 14 bases align to TRBD2. CDR3 length: 19 residues. Per germline, CDR1 MGHRA and CDR2 YSYEKL. Losses at the gene ends were 3 bases for V and 0 bases for J; bases not matched to a gene: 7. CDR3 sequence (DNA): TGCGCCAGCAGCCATAGGACTAGCGGGAGGTCAAGCTCCTACAATGAGCAGTTCTTC. Translating gives CASSHRTSGRSSSYNEQFF.

This clone occurred once. This rearrangement joins TRBV4-1 to TRBJ1-4; 8 bases match TRBD1. The CDR3 has 14 residues. The V and J ends lost 1 base and 7 bases, in that order; junction bases with no gene match: 2. Germline values: CDR1 MGHRA, CDR2 YSYEKL. In nucleotides, the CDR3 is TGCGCCAGCAGCCAAGCACAGGGGGGTGAAAAACTGTTTTTT. Translating gives CASSQAQGGEKLFF.

The chain has TRBV7-8 and TRBJ1-2, with D perhaps matching TRBD1 (5 bases). V was clipped by 1 base and J by 4 bases, with 13 bases between them. CDR3 length equals 15 residues. Germline V CDR1 and CDR2: SGHVS, FQNEAQ. CDR3 protein: CASSLVSGKAYGYTF. CDR3 in DNA: TGTGCCAGCAGCTTAGTATCAGGGAAAGCCTATGGCTACACCTTC.

CDR3 sequence: CASKTSGDTDTQYF. The CDR3, as DNA: TGTGCCAGCAAGACTAGCGGTGACACAGATACGCAGTATTTT. The chain joins TRBV6-5 to TRBJ2-3, with TRBD2 identical over 9 bases. Germline CDR1 and CDR2: MNHEY and SVGAGI. This CDR3 contains 14 residues. The ends lost 7 bases at V and 2 bases at J; junction bases unmatched: 4.

V and J are TRBV10-3 and TRBJ1-2, with 7 positions matching TRBD1. CDR3 length equals 13 residues. V dropped 10 bases and J dropped 6; count of bases not matched to a gene: 11. Germline CDR1 ENHRY, CDR2 SYGVKD. CDR3 coding DNA: TGTGCCACTCGAACAGGGGCTGCGCATGGCTACACCTTC. Translating it yields CATRTGAAHGYTF.

The CDR3 region is CASSSGGENEQFF. CDR3 bases: TGTGCCAGCAGTAGCGGGGGGGAGAATGAGCAGTTCTTC. The rearrangement links TRBV9 to TRBJ2-1, with 11 bases lining up with TRBD2. The trim removed 5 bases at V and 7 bases at J, leaving 2 bases unmatched. The CDR3 spans 13 residues. CDR1 and CDR2 (germline): SGDLS, YYNGEE.

V is TRBV7-9 and J is TRBJ2-7, with TRBD2 identical over 7 bases. CDR1 and CDR2 (germline): SEHNR, FQNEAQ (reference sequence). V gave up 6 bases and J gave up 0 bases; unmatched junction bases: 8. The CDR3 is 15 amino acids. CDR3 sequence: CASSPQTSVSYEQYF. DNA of the CDR3: TGTGCCAGCAGTCCACAAACTAGCGTCTCCTACGAGCAGTACTTC.

The chain has TRBV3-1 (or the pseudogene TRBV3-2) and TRBJ2-1, with 14 bases identical to TRBD2. The CDR3 covers 14 residues. Per the germline V gene, CDR1 is LGHDT and CDR2 is YNNKEL (reference sequence). V was pared by 0 bases and J by 15 bases, with 4 bases of the junction left unmatched. CDR3 residues: CASSQDRTSGRTFF. For the CDR3, the DNA is TGTGCCAGCAGCCAAGATCGGACTAGCGGGAGGACGTTCTTC.

The chain has TRBV29-1 and TRBJ1-1, with 8 nucleotides matching TRBD1. The trim removed 7 bases at V and 2 bases at J, leaving 3 bases unmatched. The CDR3 extends over 12 amino acids. The germline V gene has CDR1 SQVTM and CDR2 ANQGSEA. The CDR3 region is CSGQGTNTEAFF. The CDR3 DNA reads TGCAGCGGACAGGGGACCAACACTGAAGCTTTCTTT.

V and J are TRBV6-5 and TRBJ1-4, with D perhaps matching TRBD1 (6 bases). CDR1 is MNHEY and CDR2 is SVGAGI in the germline V gene. The CDR3 consists of 15 residues. V was trimmed by 2 bases and J by 2 bases, leaving 9 bases between them. DNA of the CDR3: TGTGCCAGCAGTTACCTAGGGGGGACTAATGAAAAACTGTTTTTT. It is translated as CASSYLGGTNEKLFF.

This chain uses TRBV28 with TRBJ1-5, with 9 bases matching TRBD1. The CDR3 spans 19 residues. Trimming took 5 bases from V and 2 from J; bases not matched to a gene: 16. Germline loops: CDR1 MDHEN, CDR2 SYDVKM. CDR3: CASSTRLGTGRYGNQPQHF. DNA for the CDR3: TGTGCCAGCAGTACCCGCCTTGGGACAGGGAGGTATGGCAATCAGCCCCAGCATTTT.

The chain couples TRBV7-8 to TRBJ2-3; 8 bases align to TRBD1. In germline, CDR1 is SGHVS, CDR2 FQNEAQ. Losses at the gene ends were 5 bases for V and 2 bases for J; bases not matched to a gene: 9. The length of the CDR3 is 16 residues. The CDR3 nucleotides read TGTGCCAGCAGCCAGCAGACAGGGGAAGACACAGATACGCAGTATTTT. Its protein product is CASSQQTGEDTDTQYF.

Comments on this clone: Distinct nucleotide sequences in the sample also encode this CDR3. The J gene is TRBJ1-3, the V gene TRBV4-1; D gene unclear. This CDR3 contains 15 residues. Trimming left V 0 bases short and J 1 base short, with 7 bases between. Germline V lookup: CDR1 MGHRA, CDR2 YSYEKL. CDR3 protein: CASSQDPGSGNTIYF. The CDR3 region has the DNA TGCGCCAGCAGCCAAGACCCCGGGTCTGGAAACACCATATATTTT.

This clone was seen more than once but under ten times. This chain uses TRBV5-1 with TRBJ1-1; D is perhaps TRBD1 (5 bases). Trimming removed 7 bases at V and 8 bases at J, with 12 bases between. Looked up from germline, CDR1 is SGHRS and CDR2 is YFSETQ. The length of the CDR3 is 11 residues. CDR3 DNA: TGCGCCAGCGCCGGGGGGGAAGAAGCTTTCTTT. Residues: CASAGGEEAFF. The whole variable domain, remainder taken from reference TRBV5-1 and TRBJ1-1, is KAGVTQTPRYLIKTRGQQVTLSCSPISGHRSVSWYQQTPGQGLQFLFEYFSETQRNKGNFPGRFSGRQFSNSRSEMNVSTLELGDSALYLCASAGGEEAFFGQGTRLTVV.

This clone appeared a single time. V and J are TRBV11-2 and TRBJ1-6, with a tentative D call TRBD1 (6 bases). The V gene lost 5 bases and the J gene lost 8 bases, with 16 bases spanning the gap. Per the germline V gene, CDR1 is SGHAT and CDR2 is FQNNGV. The CDR3 runs 15 residues. CDR3 nucleotide sequence: TGTGCCAGCAGCCCGACTACAGGGAAACATTCACCCCTCCACTTT. It specifies CASSPTTGKHSPLHF.